The T cell receptor (beta chain) under discussion was sequenced for a study of identical twins. TCRdb itself ran the 5' RACE reads through MiXCR, one entry per CDR3 protein. The sample carries around 250,000 distinct CDR3 sequences, 5.5% to 7.5% recorded once. Concerning this clonotype: No antigen is known for it.

General study points: Out-of-frame beta sequences exhibited a weaker degree of excess twin sharing. Whereas memory repertoires showed no such difference, abundant cord blood beta clonotypes carried fewer insertions. Cross-sectional statistical analysis, not tracking of the same donors, underpinned the conclusions.

V was shortened by 6 bases and J by 6 bases, with 7 bases between the two germline ends. The CDR3 is 11 amino acids. Germline loops: CDR1 KGHDR, CDR2 SFDVKD. The same specimen was also included in a second study, on T cells expressing NK-cell markers.

The chain recombines TRBV24-1 with TRBJ1-1; D call uncertain. The clonotype comes from a woman under 30 in good health. Input material: CD8+ T cells sorted from blood. The CDR3 coding sequence is TGTGCCACCAGTAATGGAGCTGAAGCTTTCTTT. Amino acids: CATSNGAEAFF.